This paragraph reports one TCR beta chain. The sample belongs to a study of T cells expressing NK-cell markers. The CDR3 has 14 residues. Germline V CDR1 and CDR2: SQVTM, ANQGSEA. TCRdb reprocessed the 5' RACE reads and keeps a single row for each CDR3 protein, giving no DNA. Here the sample table reports some 150,000 distinct CDR3 sequences. The sequence was collected from a woman between 45 and 60 years old in good health. The source material was blood T cells: a sorted CD56 or NKG2C T cell subset, CD4+ or CD8+ T cells, or bulk PBMC T cells (not recorded which). This chain joins TRBV29-1 and TRBJ2-1; there is no DNA to check the TCRdb D call of TRBD2. CDR3 amino acids: CSVDSLAGEDEQFF.